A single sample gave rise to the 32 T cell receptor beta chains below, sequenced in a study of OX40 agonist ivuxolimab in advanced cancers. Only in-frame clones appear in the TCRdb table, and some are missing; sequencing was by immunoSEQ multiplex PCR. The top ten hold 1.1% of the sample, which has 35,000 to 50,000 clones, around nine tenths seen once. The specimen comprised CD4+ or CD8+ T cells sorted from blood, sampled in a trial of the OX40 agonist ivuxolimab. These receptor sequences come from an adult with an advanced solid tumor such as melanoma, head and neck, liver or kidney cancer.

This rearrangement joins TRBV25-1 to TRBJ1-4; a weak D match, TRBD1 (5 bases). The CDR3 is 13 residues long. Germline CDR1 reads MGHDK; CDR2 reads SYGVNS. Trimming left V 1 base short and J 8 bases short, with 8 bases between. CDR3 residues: CASSEWGGEKLFF. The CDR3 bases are TGTGCCAGCAGTGAATGGGGGGGGGAAAAACTGTTTTTT.

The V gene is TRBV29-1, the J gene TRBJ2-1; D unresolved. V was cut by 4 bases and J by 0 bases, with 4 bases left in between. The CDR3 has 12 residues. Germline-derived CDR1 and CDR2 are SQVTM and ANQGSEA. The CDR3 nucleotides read TGCAGCGTTGGGGGCTCCTACAATGAGCAGTTCTTC. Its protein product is CSVGGSYNEQFF.

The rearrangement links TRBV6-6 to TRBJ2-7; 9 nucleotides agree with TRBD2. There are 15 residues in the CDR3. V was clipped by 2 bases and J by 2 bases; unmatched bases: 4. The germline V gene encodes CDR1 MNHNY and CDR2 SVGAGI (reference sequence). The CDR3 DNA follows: TGTGCCAGCAGTTACAATCTAGCGGGAACCTACGAGCAGTACTTC. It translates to CASSYNLAGTYEQYF.

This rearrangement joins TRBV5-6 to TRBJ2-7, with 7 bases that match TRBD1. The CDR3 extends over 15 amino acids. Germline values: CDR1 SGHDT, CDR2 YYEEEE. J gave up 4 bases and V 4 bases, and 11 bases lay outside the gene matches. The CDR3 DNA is TGTGCCAGCAGCAAACGGGACAGTGGGGGATACGAGCAGTACTTC. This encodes CASSKRDSGGYEQYF.

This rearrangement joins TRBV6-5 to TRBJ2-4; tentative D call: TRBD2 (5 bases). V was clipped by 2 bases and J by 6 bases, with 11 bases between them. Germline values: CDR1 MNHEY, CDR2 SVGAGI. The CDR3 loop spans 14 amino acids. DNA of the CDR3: TGTGCCAGCAGTTACAGCCTGGCGGGAAACATTCAGTACTTC. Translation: CASSYSLAGNIQYF.

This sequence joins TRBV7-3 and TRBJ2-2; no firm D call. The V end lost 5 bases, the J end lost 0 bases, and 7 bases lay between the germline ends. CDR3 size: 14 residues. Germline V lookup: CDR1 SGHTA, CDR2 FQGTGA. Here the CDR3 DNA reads TGTGCCAGCAGCCCGGAAACGAACACCGGGGAGCTGTTTTTT. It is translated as CASSPETNTGELFF.

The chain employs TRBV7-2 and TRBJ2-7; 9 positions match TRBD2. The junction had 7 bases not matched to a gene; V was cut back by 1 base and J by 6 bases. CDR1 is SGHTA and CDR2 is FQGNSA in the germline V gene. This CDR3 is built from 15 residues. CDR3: CASSLGFGGRAEQYF. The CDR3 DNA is TGTGCCAGCAGCTTAGGTTTCGGCGGGAGGGCCGAGCAGTACTTC.

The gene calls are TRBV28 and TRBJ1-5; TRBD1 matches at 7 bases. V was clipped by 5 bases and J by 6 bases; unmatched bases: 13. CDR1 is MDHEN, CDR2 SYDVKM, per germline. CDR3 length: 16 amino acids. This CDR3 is CASSPPRQGLGQPQHF. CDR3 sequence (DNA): TGTGCCAGCAGTCCCCCCCGACAGGGTTTAGGTCAGCCCCAGCATTTT.

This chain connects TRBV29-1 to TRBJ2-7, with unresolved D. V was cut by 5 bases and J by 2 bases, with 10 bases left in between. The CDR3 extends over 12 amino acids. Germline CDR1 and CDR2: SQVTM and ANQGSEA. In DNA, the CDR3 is TGCAGCGTTATATTGACTGCCTACGAGCAGTACTTC. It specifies CSVILTAYEQYF.

CDR3 amino acids: CAISYLGTGVNTEAFF. The CDR3 nucleotides read TGTGCCATCAGTTATTTAGGTACAGGAGTGAACACTGAAGCTTTCTTT. The chain is built from TRBV10-3 and TRBJ1-1; possibly TRBD1 for D (5 bases). The germline V gene has CDR1 ENHRY and CDR2 SYGVKD. Trimming took off 5 bases at V and 0 bases at J, with 16 bases between the two ends. This CDR3 contains 16 residues.

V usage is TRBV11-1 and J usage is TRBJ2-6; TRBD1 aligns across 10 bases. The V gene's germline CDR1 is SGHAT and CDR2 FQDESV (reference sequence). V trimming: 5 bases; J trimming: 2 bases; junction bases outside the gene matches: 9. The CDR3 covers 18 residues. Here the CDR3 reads CASSVRQGAWTGANVLTF. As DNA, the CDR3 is TGTGCCAGCAGCGTTAGACAGGGGGCGTGGACTGGGGCCAACGTCCTGACTTTC.

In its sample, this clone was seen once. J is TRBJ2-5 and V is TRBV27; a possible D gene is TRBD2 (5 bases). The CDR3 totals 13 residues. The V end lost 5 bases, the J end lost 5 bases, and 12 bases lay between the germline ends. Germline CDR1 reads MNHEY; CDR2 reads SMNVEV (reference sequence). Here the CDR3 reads CASSTSPGETQYF. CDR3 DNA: TGTGCCAGCAGTACCTCTCCGGGGGAGACCCAGTACTTC.

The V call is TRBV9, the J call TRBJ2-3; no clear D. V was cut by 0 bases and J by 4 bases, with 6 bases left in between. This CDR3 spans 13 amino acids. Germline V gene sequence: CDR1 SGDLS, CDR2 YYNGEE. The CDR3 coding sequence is TGTGCCAGCAGCGTAGGGCCCCCAGATACGCAGTATTTT. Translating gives CASSVGPPDTQYF. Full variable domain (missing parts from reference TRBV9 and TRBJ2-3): DSGVTQTPKHLITATGQRVTLRCSPRSGDLSVYWYQQSLDQGLQFLIQYYNGEERAKGNILERFSAQQFPDLHSELNLSSLELGDSALYFCASSVGPPDTQYFGPGTRLTVL.

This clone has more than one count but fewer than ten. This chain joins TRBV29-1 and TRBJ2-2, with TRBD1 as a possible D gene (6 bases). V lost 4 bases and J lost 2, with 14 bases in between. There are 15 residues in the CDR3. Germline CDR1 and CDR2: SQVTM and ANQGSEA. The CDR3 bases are TGCAGCGTTGTAGGGGGACAAGACAACACCGGGGAGCTGTTTTTT. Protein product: CSVVGGQDNTGELFF.

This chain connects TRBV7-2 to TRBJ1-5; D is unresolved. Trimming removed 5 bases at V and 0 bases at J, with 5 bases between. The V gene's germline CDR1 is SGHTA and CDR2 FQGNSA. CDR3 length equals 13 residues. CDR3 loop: CASSPYSNQPQHF. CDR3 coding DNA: TGTGCCAGCAGCCCTTATAGCAATCAGCCCCAGCATTTT.

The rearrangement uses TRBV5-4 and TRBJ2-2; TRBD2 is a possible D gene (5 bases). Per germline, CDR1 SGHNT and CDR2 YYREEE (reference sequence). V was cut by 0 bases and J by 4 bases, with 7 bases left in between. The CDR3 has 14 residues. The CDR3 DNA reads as TGTGCCAGCAGCTTGGCACTAGTCACCGGGGAGCTGTTTTTT. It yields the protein CASSLALVTGELFF.

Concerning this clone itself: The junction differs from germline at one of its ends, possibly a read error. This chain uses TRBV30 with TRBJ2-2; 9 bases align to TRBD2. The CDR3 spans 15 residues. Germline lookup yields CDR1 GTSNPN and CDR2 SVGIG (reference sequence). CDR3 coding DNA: TGTGCCTGGAGTGTACGGGCTAGCGGGGTTACCACCCCGAAATTT. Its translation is CAWSVRASGVTTPKF.

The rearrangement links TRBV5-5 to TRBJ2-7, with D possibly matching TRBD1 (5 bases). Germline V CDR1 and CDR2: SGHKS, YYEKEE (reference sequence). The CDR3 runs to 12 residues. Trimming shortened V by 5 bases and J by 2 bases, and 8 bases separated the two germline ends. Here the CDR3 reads CASSKDTYEQYF. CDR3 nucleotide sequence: TGTGCCAGCAGTAAGGACACCTACGAGCAGTACTTC.

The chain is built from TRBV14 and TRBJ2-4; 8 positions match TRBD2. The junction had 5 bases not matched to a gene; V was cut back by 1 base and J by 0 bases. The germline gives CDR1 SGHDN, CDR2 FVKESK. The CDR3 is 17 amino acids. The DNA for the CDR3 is TGTGCCAGCAGCCAAGCCGGGAGGGCCGGAGCCAAAAACATTCAGTACTTC. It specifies CASSQAGRAGAKNIQYF.

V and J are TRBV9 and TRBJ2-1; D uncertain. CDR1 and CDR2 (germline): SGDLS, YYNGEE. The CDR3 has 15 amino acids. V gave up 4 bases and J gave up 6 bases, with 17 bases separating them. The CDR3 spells CASSISVSAINEQFF. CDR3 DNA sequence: TGTGCCAGCAGCATAAGCGTATCGGCGATCAATGAGCAGTTCTTC.

CDR3 bases: TGCGCCAGCAGCTTCGGCCTCACCGCCCCCAATGAGCAGTTCTTC. As protein: CASSFGLTAPNEQFF. The V call is TRBV5-1, the J call TRBJ2-1; no clear D gene. The V end lost 2 bases, the J end lost 6 bases, and 15 bases lay between the germline ends. CDR1 is SGHRS, CDR2 YFSETQ, per germline. This CDR3 has 15 residues.

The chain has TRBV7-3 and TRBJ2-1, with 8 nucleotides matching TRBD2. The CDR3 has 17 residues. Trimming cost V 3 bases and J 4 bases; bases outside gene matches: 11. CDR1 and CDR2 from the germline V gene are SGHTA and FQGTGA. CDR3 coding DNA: TGTGCCAGCAGCTTGGGCATAGGCGGGAGGACTTACAATGAGCAGTTCTTC. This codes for CASSLGIGGRTYNEQFF.

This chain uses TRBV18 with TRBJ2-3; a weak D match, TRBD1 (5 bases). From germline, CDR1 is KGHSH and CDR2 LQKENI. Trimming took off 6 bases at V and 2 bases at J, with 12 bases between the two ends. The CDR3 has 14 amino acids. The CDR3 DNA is TGTGCCAGCTCTACAAGACAGTTCACAGATACGCAGTATTTT. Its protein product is CASSTRQFTDTQYF.

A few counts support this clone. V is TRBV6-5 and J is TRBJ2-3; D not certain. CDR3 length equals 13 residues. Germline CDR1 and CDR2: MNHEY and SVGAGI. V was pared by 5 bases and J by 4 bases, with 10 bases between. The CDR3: CASSKKRADTQYF. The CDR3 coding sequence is TGTGCCAGCAGTAAGAAGCGAGCAGATACGCAGTATTTT.

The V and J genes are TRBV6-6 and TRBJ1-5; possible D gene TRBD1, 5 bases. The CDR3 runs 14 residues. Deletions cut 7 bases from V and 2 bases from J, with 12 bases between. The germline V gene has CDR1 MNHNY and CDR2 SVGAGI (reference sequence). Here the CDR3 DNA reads TGTGCCAGCACCCATGGAGGGGGCAATCAGCCCCAGCATTTT. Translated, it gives CASTHGGGNQPQHF.

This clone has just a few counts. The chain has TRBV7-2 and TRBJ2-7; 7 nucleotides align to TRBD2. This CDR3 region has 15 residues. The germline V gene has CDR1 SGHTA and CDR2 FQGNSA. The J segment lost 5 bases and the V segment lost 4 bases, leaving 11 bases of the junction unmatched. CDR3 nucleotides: TGTGCCAGCAGCTCCCCTCGCGGGAGTCTAGACGAGCAGTACTTC. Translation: CASSSPRGSLDEQYF.

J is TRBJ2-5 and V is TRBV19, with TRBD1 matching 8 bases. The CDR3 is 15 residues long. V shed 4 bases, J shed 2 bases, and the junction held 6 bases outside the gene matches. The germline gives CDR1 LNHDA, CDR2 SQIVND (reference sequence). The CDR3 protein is CASSTGGRGQETQYF. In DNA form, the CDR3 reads TGTGCCAGTAGTACAGGGGGCAGGGGTCAAGAGACCCAGTACTTC.

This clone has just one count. The CDR3 coding sequence is TGTGCCAGCAGCTTATCGACCCTAGAGCAGTACTTC. As protein: CASSLSTLEQYF. The V and J genes are TRBV7-2 and TRBJ2-7; D remains unclear. Germline CDR1 SGHTA, CDR2 FQGNSA. Trimming stripped 2 bases from V and 7 bases from J, with 9 bases between. The CDR3 extends over 12 amino acids.

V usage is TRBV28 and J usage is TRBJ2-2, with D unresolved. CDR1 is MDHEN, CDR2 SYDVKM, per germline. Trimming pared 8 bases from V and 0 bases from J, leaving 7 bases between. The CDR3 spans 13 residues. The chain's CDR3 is CASYHANTGELFF. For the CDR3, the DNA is TGTGCCAGCTACCACGCGAACACCGGGGAGCTGTTTTTT.

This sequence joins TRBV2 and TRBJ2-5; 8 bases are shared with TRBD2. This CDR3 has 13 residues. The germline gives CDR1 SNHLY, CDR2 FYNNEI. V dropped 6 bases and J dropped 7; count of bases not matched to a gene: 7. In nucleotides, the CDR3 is TGTGCCAGCAGGGAGGTGGCGGGAGGGACCCAGTACTTC. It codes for CASREVAGGTQYF.

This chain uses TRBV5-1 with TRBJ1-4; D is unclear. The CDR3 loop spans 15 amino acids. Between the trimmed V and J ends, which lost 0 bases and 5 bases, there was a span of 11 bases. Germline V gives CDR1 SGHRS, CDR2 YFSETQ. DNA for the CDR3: TGCGCCAGCAGCTTGGCCCCCGTGGGGAATGAAAAACTGTTTTTT. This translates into CASSLAPVGNEKLFF.

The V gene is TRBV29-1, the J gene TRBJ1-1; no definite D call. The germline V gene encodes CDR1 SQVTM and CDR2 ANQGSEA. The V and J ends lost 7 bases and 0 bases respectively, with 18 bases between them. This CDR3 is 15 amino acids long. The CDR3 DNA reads TGCAGCGCCCAGGCCCGCGATTACGTGAACACTGAAGCTTTCTTT. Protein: CSAQARDYVNTEAFF.